This T cell receptor (beta chain) was documented in a study of blood T cells in healthy people across ages. Study-level results: Estimated diversity that came from one million T cells was considered an underestimate. The study found TCR beta diversity correlated strongly with naive T cell percentage.

Primers used in a second PCR of roughly 6 to 11 cycles were a sample-barcoded 5' primer and a J-beta primer mix. Tags on each cDNA molecule came from a template-switch adaptor with 12 random nucleotides. Each sample yielded at least 2.5 million CDR3-containing paired-end reads. Each CDR3 protein is one row after TCRdb ran MiXCR on the 5' RACE reads. The sample lists about 730,000 distinct CDR3 sequences; approximately 39% were seen once. CDR1 and CDR2 from the germline V gene are SGHTA and FQGNSA. The CDR3 contains 15 residues. To note about this clonotype: What it binds is unknown. At one end, the junction sequence differs from germline, possibly due to a read error.

This rearrangement joins TRBV7-2 to TRBJ2-1, with 8 bases aligning to TRBD1. The DNA end lines up better with TRBJ2-7; the J call may be wrong. The specimen sequenced was blood. The source is a woman aged 55-70 years in good health. Here the CDR3 reads CAGSLGGTGLAEQYF. The CDR3 nucleotides read TGTGCCGGCAGCTTAGGAGGGACAGGTCTTGCCGAGCAGTACTTC.